The 15 T cell receptor beta chains listed next were all sequenced from one sample in a study of ipilimumab plus nivolumab after autologous stem cell transplantation. The data were produced by immunoSEQ multiplex PCR, yet TCRdb's version contains in-frame clones alone and is incomplete. This table holds around 16,000 clones, about 81% found once. The sample consisted of PBMCs, taken in a trial of ipilimumab plus nivolumab as post-transplant consolidation. These receptors all come from a male donor with diffuse large B-cell lymphoma.

The V call is TRBV7-2, the J call TRBJ1-2; D is possibly TRBD1 (5 bases). CDR3 size: 15 residues. V was clipped by 1 base and J by 4 bases, with 13 bases between them. Germline lookup yields CDR1 SGHTA and CDR2 FQGNSA. The CDR3 coding sequence is TGTGCCAGCAGCTTAGATCAGGGATTAGCCTATGGCTACACCTTC. It yields the protein CASSLDQGLAYGYTF.

This clone is classed as medium-sized. V gene TRBV5-6 combines with J gene TRBJ1-5, with no clear D. The germline V gene has CDR1 SGHDT and CDR2 YYEEEE. The CDR3 spans 13 residues. V was clipped by 2 bases and J by 6 bases, with 9 bases between them. In DNA, the CDR3 is TGTGCCAGCAGCTTTATTGGCGGTCAGCCCCAGCATTTT. Translating it yields CASSFIGGQPQHF.

The chain uses TRBV5-1 and TRBJ1-1; D might be TRBD1 (5 bases). Germline V gene data show CDR1 as SGHRS and CDR2 as YFSETQ. V was cut by 3 bases and J by 11 bases, with 17 bases left in between. The CDR3 runs 13 residues. CDR3 DNA: TGCGCCAGCAGCTGGACGACGGACGGGGCGGCTTTCTTT. This sequence encodes CASSWTTDGAAFF. The full variable domain, in which reference TRBV5-1 and TRBJ1-1 provide the parts outside the CDR3, is KAGVTQTPRYLIKTRGQQVTLSCSPISGHRSVSWYQQTPGQGLQFLFEYFSETQRNKGNFPGRFSGRQFSNSRSEMNVSTLELGDSALYLCASSWTTDGAAFFGQGTRLTVV.

The V and J genes are TRBV5-8 and TRBJ2-1; D gene ambiguous. V was pared by 4 bases and J by 6 bases, with 17 bases between. This CDR3 is built from 15 residues. From germline, CDR1 is SGHTS and CDR2 YDEGEE. The CDR3 nucleotides are TGTGCCAGCAGCATTGGTTCTACTTCTGGCAATGAGCAGTTCTTC. Amino acid sequence: CASSIGSTSGNEQFF.

This chain joins TRBV27 and TRBJ2-3; D ambiguous. V was clipped by 5 bases and J by 0 bases, with 9 bases between them. CDR3 length: 14 amino acids. CDR1 is MNHEY and CDR2 is SMNVEV in the germline V gene (reference sequence). CDR3 sequence (DNA): TGTGCCAGCAGTCGGTTCGGTAGCACAGATACGCAGTATTTT. Translating it yields CASSRFGSTDTQYF.

This clone ranks as large. V and J are TRBV6-1 and TRBJ2-7; 7 nucleotides line up with TRBD2. J was trimmed by 0 bases and V by 6 bases; bases with no gene match: 8. Looked up from germline, CDR1 is MNHNS and CDR2 is SASEGT. The CDR3 sequence is 15 residues long. CDR3 amino acids: CASSQEGGGSYEQYF. The CDR3 DNA sequence: TGTGCCAGCAGCCAGGAGGGCGGGGGCTCCTACGAGCAGTACTTC.

The chain employs TRBV2 and TRBJ1-5; weak D call: TRBD1 (5 bases). Trimming left V 6 bases short and J 3 bases short, with 15 bases between. The CDR3 is 15 amino acids. Germline loops: CDR1 SNHLY, CDR2 FYNNEI. CDR3 sequence reads: CASRVDRYPNQPQHF. CDR3 coding DNA: TGTGCCAGCAGAGTCGACAGATACCCCAATCAGCCCCAGCATTTT.

This clone came up a few times. This sequence joins TRBV6-6 and TRBJ2-7; 8 bases are a match to TRBD2. Germline CDR1 and CDR2: MNHNY and SVGAGI (reference sequence). This CDR3 is built from 13 residues. V gave up 6 bases and J gave up 2 bases; unmatched junction bases: 3. The CDR3 is CASSGLAPYEQYF. The CDR3 DNA reads TGTGCCAGCAGCGGACTAGCCCCCTACGAGCAGTACTTC.

The chain is built from TRBV4-1 and TRBJ2-7; 10 bases agree with TRBD2. CDR1 and CDR2 (germline): MGHRA, YSYEKL. The CDR3 is 16 residues long. V shed 0 bases and J 5 bases; nucleotides not matched to a gene: 7. CDR3 DNA sequence: TGCGCCAGCAGCCAAGAGAGCGGGAGGGCCTTCCACGAGCAGTACTTC. It specifies CASSQESGRAFHEQYF.

The chain has TRBV5-1 and TRBJ2-3; possible D gene TRBD2, 6 bases. The V end was cut by 4 bases, the J end by 10 bases, with 13 bases between. The germline gives CDR1 SGHRS, CDR2 YFSETQ. CDR3 length: 12 amino acids. The CDR3 loop is CASSPGTSAQYF. CDR3 nucleotide sequence: TGCGCCAGCAGCCCCGGGACTTCCGCGCAGTATTTT. Drawing the rest from reference TRBV5-1 and TRBJ2-3, the complete variable domain is KAGVTQTPRYLIKTRGQQVTLSCSPISGHRSVSWYQQTPGQGLQFLFEYFSETQRNKGNFPGRFSGRQFSNSRSEMNVSTLELGDSALYLCASSPGTSAQYFGPGTRLTVL.

The rearrangement joins TRBV30 to TRBJ2-1, with 9 positions matching TRBD2. The CDR3 has 15 residues. The germline V gene has CDR1 GTSNPN and CDR2 SVGIG (reference sequence). J was trimmed by 7 bases and V by 2 bases; bases with no gene match: 9. The CDR3 coding sequence is TGTGCCTGGAGTCCTGTAGCGGGAGTGAGGAATGAGCAGTTCTTC. Translating gives CAWSPVAGVRNEQFF. Full variable domain (rest looked up from reference TRBV30 and TRBJ2-1): SQTIHQWPATLVQPVGSPLSLECTVEGTSNPNLYWYRQAAGRGLQLLFYSVGIGQISSEVPQNLSASRPQDRQFILSSKKLLLSDSGFYLCAWSPVAGVRNEQFFGPGTRLTVL.

This clone was counted once. For the CDR3, the DNA is TGTGCCAGCAGCTTGCCCGGGCTCGGGAAAGGGTACGAGCAGTACTTC. Its translation: CASSLPGLGKGYEQYF. This rearrangement joins TRBV5-4 to TRBJ2-7, with a weak D call TRBD2 (5 bases). V dropped 1 base and J dropped 4 bases, with 18 bases sitting between them. The CDR3 loop spans 16 amino acids. The germline gives CDR1 SGHNT, CDR2 YYREEE (reference sequence). The full variable domain, with the rest looked up from reference TRBV5-4 and TRBJ2-7, is ETGVTQSPTHLIKTRGQQVTLRCSSQSGHNTVSWYQQALGQGPQFIFQYYREEENGRGNFPPRFSGLQFPNYSSELNVNALELDDSALYLCASSLPGLGKGYEQYFGPGTRLTVT.

V usage is TRBV11-2 and J usage is TRBJ2-7, with TRBD2 matching 11 bases. This CDR3 spans 14 amino acids. Germline CDR1 SGHAT, CDR2 FQNNGV. Unmatched junction bases numbered 4, after V lost 5 bases and J lost 4 bases. CDR3 region: CASSPGTSGYEQYF. The DNA of the CDR3 is TGTGCCAGCAGCCCTGGGACTAGCGGATACGAGCAGTACTTC.

The V and J genes are TRBV19 and TRBJ1-5; D is unclear. Germline CDR1 LNHDA, CDR2 SQIVND (reference sequence). V lost 6 bases to trimming and J lost 0 bases, with 12 bases between them. There are 15 residues in the CDR3. The CDR3 bases are TGTGCCAGTAGGCAAGGGCGGAGTAGCAATCAGCCCCAGCATTTT. Residues: CASRQGRSSNQPQHF.

J is TRBJ2-7 and V is TRBV18; the match to TRBD1 covers 12 bases. V lost 6 bases, J lost 4 bases, and 10 bases stayed unmatched. Germline CDR1 and CDR2: KGHSH and LQKENI. The CDR3 length is 16 residues. The CDR3 DNA reads as TGTGCCAGCTCGCGACTCCCGGGACAGGGGGCATACGAGCAGTACTTC. Its translation is CASSRLPGQGAYEQYF. Variable domain in full (rest from reference TRBV18 and TRBJ2-7): NAGVMQNPRHLVRRRGQEARLRCSPMKGHSHVYWYRQLPEEGLKFMVYLQKENIIDESGMPKERFSAEFPKEGPSILRIQQVVRGDSAAYFCASSRLPGQGAYEQYFGPGTRLTVT.